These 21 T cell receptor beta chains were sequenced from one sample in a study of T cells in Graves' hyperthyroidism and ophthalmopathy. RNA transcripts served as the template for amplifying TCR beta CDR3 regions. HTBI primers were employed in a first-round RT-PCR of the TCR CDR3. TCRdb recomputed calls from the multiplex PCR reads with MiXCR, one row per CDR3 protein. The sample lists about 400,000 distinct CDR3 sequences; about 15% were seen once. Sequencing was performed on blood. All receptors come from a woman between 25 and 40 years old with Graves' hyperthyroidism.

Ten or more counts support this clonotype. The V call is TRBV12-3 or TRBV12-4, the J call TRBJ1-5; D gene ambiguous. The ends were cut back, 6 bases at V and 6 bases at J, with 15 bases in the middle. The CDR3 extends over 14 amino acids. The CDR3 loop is CASSTDLLGQPQHF. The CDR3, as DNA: TGTGCCAGCAGCACGGACCTGCTTGGTCAGCCCCAGCATTTT.

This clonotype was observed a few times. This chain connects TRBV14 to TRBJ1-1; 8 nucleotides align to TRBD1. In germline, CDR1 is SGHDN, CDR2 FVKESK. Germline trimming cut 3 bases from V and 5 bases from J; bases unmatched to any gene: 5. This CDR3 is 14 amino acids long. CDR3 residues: CASSQQGAKTEAFF. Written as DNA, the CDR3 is TGTGCCAGCAGCCAGCAGGGGGCAAAGACTGAAGCTTTCTTT.

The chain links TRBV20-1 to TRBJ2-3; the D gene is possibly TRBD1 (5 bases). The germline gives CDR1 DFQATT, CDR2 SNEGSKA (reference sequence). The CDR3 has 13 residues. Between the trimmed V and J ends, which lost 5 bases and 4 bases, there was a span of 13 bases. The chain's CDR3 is CSALPKGPDTQYF. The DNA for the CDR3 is TGCAGTGCTCTGCCCAAGGGGCCAGATACGCAGTATTTT.

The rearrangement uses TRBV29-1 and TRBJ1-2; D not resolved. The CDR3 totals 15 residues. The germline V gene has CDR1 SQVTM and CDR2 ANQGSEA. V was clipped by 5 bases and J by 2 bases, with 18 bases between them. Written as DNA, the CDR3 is TGCAGCGTTCGACTCGACACTCCCTCGAACTATGGCTACACCTTC. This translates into CSVRLDTPSNYGYTF.

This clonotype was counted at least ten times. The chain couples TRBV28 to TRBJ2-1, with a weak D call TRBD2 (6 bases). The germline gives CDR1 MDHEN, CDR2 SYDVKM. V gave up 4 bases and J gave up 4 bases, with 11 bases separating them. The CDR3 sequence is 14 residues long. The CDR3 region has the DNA TGTGCCAGCAGTTCACCGGGGGAATACAATGAGCAGTTCTTC. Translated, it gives CASSSPGEYNEQFF.

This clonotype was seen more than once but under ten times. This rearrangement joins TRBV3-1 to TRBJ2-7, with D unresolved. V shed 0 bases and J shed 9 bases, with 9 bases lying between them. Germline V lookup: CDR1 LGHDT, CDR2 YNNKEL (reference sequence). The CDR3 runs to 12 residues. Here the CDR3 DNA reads TGTGCCAGCAGCCAAGAGAGTACCACGCAGTACTTC. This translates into CASSQESTTQYF.

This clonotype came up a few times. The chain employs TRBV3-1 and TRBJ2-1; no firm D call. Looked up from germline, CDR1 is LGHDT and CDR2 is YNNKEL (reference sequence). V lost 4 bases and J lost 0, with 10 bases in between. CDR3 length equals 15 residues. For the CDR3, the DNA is TGTGCCAGCAGCCCGTTGTCTGGCTCCTACAATGAGCAGTTCTTC. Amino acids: CASSPLSGSYNEQFF.

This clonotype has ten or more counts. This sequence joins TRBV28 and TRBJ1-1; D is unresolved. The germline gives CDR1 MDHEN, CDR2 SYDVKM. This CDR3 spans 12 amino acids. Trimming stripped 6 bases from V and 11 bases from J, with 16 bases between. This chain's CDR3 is CASRDLTQGAFF. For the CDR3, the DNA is TGTGCCAGCAGAGACCTTACCCAAGGGGCTTTCTTT.

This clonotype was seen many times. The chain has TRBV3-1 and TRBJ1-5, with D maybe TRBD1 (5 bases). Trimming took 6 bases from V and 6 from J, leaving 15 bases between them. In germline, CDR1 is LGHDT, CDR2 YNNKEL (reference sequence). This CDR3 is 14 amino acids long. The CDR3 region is CASRPDSLVQPQHF. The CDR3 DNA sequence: TGTGCCAGCAGACCTGACAGCCTAGTTCAGCCCCAGCATTTT.

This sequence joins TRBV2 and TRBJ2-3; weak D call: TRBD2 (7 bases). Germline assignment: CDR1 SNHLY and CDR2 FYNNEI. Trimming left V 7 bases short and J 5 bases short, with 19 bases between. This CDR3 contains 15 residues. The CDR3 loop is CASKPPGGGGDTQYF. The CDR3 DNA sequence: TGTGCCAGCAAGCCCCCGGGGGGCGGGGGAGATACGCAGTATTTT.

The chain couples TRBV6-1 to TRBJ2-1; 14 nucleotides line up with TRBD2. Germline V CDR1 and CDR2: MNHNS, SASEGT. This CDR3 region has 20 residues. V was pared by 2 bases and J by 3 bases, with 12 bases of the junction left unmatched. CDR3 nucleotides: TGTGCCAGCAGTGAACCCCGACTAGCGGGAGGGCCGGGGGGCTACAATGAGCAGTTCTTC. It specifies CASSEPRLAGGPGGYNEQFF.

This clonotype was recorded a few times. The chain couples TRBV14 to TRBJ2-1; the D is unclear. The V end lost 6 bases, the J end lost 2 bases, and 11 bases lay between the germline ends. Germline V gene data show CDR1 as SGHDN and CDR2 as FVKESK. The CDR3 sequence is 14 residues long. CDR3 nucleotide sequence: TGTGCCAGCAGTCAGGCCGGAACCTACAATGAGCAGTTCTTC. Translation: CASSQAGTYNEQFF.

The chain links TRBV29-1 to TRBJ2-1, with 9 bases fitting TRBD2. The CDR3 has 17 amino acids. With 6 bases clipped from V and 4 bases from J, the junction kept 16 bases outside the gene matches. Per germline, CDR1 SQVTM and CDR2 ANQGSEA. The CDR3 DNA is TGCAGCGTCCTGGGGAGCGGGAGGCCTGAAAGATACAATGAGCAGTTCTTC. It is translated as CSVLGSGRPERYNEQFF.

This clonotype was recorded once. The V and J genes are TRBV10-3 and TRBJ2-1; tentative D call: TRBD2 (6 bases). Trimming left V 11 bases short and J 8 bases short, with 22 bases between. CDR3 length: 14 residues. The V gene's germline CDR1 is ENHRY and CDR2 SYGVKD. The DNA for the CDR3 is TGTGCCTCCTCGATGGAGGGGACGGGTGATGAGCAGTTCTTC. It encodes CASSMEGTGDEQFF.

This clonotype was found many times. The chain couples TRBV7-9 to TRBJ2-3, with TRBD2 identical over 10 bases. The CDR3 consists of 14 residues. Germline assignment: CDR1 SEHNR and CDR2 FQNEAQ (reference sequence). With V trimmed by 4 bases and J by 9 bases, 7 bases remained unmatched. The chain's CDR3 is CASSSRSGRLTQYF. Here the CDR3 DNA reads TGTGCCAGCAGCTCCCGTAGCGGGAGGCTCACGCAGTATTTT.

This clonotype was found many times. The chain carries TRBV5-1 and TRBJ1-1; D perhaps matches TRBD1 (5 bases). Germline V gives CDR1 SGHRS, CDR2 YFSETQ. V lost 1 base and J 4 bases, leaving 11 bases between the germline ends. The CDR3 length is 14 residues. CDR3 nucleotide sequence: TGCGCCAGCAGCTTGACCCCAGGGTCCACTGAAGCTTTCTTT. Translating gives CASSLTPGSTEAFF.

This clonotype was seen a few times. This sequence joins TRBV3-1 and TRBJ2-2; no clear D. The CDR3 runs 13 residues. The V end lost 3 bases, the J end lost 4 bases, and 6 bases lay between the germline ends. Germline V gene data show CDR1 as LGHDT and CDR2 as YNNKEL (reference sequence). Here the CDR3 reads CASSQGTTGELFF. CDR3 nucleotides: TGTGCCAGCAGCCAGGGTACCACCGGGGAGCTGTTTTTT. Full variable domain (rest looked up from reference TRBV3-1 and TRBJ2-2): DTAVSQTPKYLVTQMGNDKSIKCEQNLGHDTMYWYKQDSKKFLKIMFSYNNKELIINETVPNRFSPKSPDKAHLNLHINSLELGDSAVYFCASSQGTTGELFFGEGSRLTVL.

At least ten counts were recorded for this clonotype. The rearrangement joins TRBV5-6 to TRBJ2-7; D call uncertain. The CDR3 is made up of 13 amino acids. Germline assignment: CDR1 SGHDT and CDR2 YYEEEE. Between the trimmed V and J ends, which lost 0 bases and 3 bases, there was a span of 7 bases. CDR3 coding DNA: TGTGCCAGCAGCTTGGGTAGGGTCTACGAGCAGTACTTC. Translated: CASSLGRVYEQYF.

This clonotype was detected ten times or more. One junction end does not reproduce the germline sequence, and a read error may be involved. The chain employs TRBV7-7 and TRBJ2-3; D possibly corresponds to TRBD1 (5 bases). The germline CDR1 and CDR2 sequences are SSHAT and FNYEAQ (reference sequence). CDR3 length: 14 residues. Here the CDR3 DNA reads TGTGCTAGCAGCGTAGGGGCGGTGACAGATACGCAGTATTTT. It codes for CASSVGAVTDTQYF.

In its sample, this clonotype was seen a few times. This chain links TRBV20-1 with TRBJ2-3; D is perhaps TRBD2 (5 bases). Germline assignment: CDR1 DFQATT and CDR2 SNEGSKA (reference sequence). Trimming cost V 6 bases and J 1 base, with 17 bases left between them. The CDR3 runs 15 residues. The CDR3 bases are TGCAGTGCGAGCTTTACTAGTGTGCGCACAGATACGCAGTATTTT. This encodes CSASFTSVRTDTQYF.

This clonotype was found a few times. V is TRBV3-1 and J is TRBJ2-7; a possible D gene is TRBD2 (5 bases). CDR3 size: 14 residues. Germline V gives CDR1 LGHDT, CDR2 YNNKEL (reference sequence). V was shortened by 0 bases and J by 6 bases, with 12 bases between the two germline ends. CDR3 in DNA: TGTGCCAGCAGCCAAGACGAGGGTTTCGGCGAGCAGTACTTC. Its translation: CASSQDEGFGEQYF.